The 25 T cell receptor beta chains listed next were all sequenced from one sample in a study of siplizumab effects on memory and regulatory T cells (dated by TCRdb to about 2019). The library was built by means of the immunoSEQ multiplex PCR assay. TCRdb holds this immuneACCESS table with in-frame rearrangements only. Some clones are missing; in checked studies, unresolved V genes explain under half, and the rest has no known cause. The sample table holds approximately 58,000 clones, of which 85% to 95% were seen once. The ten most abundant clones make up less than 45% of the sample. The sequencing input was CD8+ T cells sorted from blood. All receptors derive from a human donor in good health.

The chain couples TRBV9 to TRBJ1-3, with D possibly matching TRBD1 (6 bases). Trimming took off 3 bases at V and 4 bases at J, with 11 bases between the two ends. CDR3 length: 14 residues. Germline assignment: CDR1 SGDLS and CDR2 YYNGEE. The CDR3 bases are TGTGCCAGCAGCGGACCACAGGGAGGAAACACCATATATTTT. Protein: CASSGPQGGNTIYF.

V is TRBV7-9 and J is TRBJ1-1; tentative D call: TRBD1 (6 bases). Germline CDR1 is SEHNR and CDR2 is FQNEAQ (reference sequence). The CDR3 spans 12 residues. V was shortened by 5 bases and J by 4 bases, with 8 bases between the two germline ends. The CDR3 DNA reads as TGTGCCAGCAGCCCAGGGGTCACTGAAGCTTTCTTT. Encoded protein: CASSPGVTEAFF.

The chain is built from TRBV7-9 and TRBJ2-3, with D hard to call. The length of the CDR3 is 15 residues. Trimming pared 4 bases from V and 0 bases from J, leaving 11 bases between. Germline assignment: CDR1 SEHNR and CDR2 FQNEAQ (reference sequence). The CDR3 loop reads CASSSLEPSTDTQYF. As DNA, the CDR3 is TGTGCCAGCAGCTCCCTAGAACCTAGCACAGATACGCAGTATTTT.

This chain links TRBV5-1 with TRBJ2-7; the D is unclear. Trimming cost V 1 base and J 2 bases, with 7 bases left between them. CDR1 is SGHRS and CDR2 is YFSETQ in the germline V gene. The CDR3 covers 13 residues. The CDR3 DNA is TGCGCCAGCAGCTTGAGAGAGACCTACGAGCAGTACTTC. As protein: CASSLRETYEQYF.

CDR3 bases: TGTGCCAGCAGCGAGGGGTTAAACGAGCAGTACTTC. This codes for CASSEGLNEQYF. The chain joins TRBV9 to TRBJ2-7, with D perhaps TRBD1 (5 bases). Trimming left V 3 bases short and J 5 bases short, with 9 bases between. CDR1 and CDR2 (germline): SGDLS, YYNGEE. The CDR3 runs 12 residues.

This clone was counted only a few times. The chain joins TRBV25-1 to TRBJ1-1; no clear D gene. Germline CDR1 and CDR2: MGHDK and SYGVNS. The CDR3 runs 12 residues. V was trimmed by 5 bases and J by 4 bases, leaving 8 bases between them. CDR3 nucleotide sequence: TGTGCCAGCAGTACGGGTGGCACTGAAGCTTTCTTT. It encodes CASSTGGTEAFF.

This clone was observed once. The J gene is TRBJ2-3, the V gene TRBV6-1; D not resolved. Deletions cut 3 bases from V and 2 bases from J, with 0 bases between. In germline, CDR1 is MNHNS, CDR2 SASEGT. There are 11 residues in the CDR3. The CDR3 DNA follows: TGTGCCAGCAGTGACACAGATACGCAGTATTTT. This codes for CASSDTDTQYF.

The genes are TRBV6-1 and TRBJ1-2; D is perhaps TRBD1 (6 bases). CDR3 length equals 15 residues. Trimming pared 2 bases from V and 4 bases from J, leaving 14 bases between. Germline V lookup: CDR1 MNHNS, CDR2 SASEGT. This chain's CDR3 is CASSEIVLDSYGYTF. CDR3 in DNA: TGTGCCAGCAGTGAAATAGTTTTGGACAGCTATGGCTACACCTTC.

Only one count was recorded for this clone. The chain employs TRBV27 and TRBJ2-1, with 10 positions matching TRBD1. The germline V gene encodes CDR1 MNHEY and CDR2 SMNVEV (reference sequence). The V segment lost 3 bases and the J segment 7 bases; nucleotides outside the gene matches: 6. The CDR3 length is 15 residues. CDR3 amino acids: CASSLRTGGVNEQFF. The CDR3 nucleotides read TGTGCCAGCAGTTTGCGGACAGGGGGTGTGAATGAGCAGTTCTTC.

The rearrangement uses TRBV7-2 and TRBJ2-7; either TRBD1 or TRBD2 may supply D (5 bases each). Per germline, CDR1 SGHTA and CDR2 FQGNSA. The V gene lost 0 bases and the J gene lost 1 base, with 7 bases spanning the gap. The length of the CDR3 is 14 residues. The CDR3 reads CASSLAWGSYEQYF. CDR3 DNA: TGTGCCAGCAGCTTAGCGTGGGGGTCCTACGAGCAGTACTTC.

This chain uses TRBV14 with TRBJ2-7; D possibly corresponds to TRBD1 (6 bases). Germline CDR1 is SGHDN and CDR2 is FVKESK. CDR3 length: 13 residues. V shed 4 bases and J shed 3 bases, with 10 bases lying between them. The CDR3 here is CASSPGHFYEQYF. The CDR3 DNA reads as TGTGCCAGCAGCCCGGGACACTTCTACGAGCAGTACTTC.

The gene calls are TRBV19 and TRBJ1-3, with TRBD1 identical over 8 bases. V was pared by 6 bases and J by 3 bases, with 16 bases of the junction left unmatched. This CDR3 has 18 residues. Germline CDR1 reads LNHDA; CDR2 reads SQIVND (reference sequence). Written as DNA, the CDR3 is TGTGCCAGTAGCCATGGGGGACGGGAGACAGGGGATGGAAACACCATATATTTT. Protein: CASSHGGRETGDGNTIYF. The full variable domain, completed using reference TRBV19 and TRBJ1-3, is DGGITQSPKYLFRKEGQNVTLSCEQNLNHDAMYWYRQDPGQGLRLIYYSQIVNDFQKGDIAEGYSVSREKKESFPLTVTSAQKNPTAFYLCASSHGGRETGDGNTIYFGEGSWLTVV.

The chain combines TRBV7-9 with TRBJ1-5; D call uncertain. V lost 5 bases and J lost 0, with 17 bases in between. CDR1 SEHNR and CDR2 FQNEAQ come from the germline V gene (reference sequence). The CDR3 totals 17 residues. This CDR3 reads CASSDSMGIPSNQPQHF. The CDR3 DNA reads TGTGCCAGCAGCGACTCCATGGGGATTCCTAGCAATCAGCCCCAGCATTTT.

The chain carries TRBV16 and TRBJ2-3, with D uncertain. Germline CDR1 reads KGHSY; CDR2 reads FQNENV. With 4 bases removed from V and 0 bases from J, the gap between germline ends came to 2 bases. This CDR3 spans 12 amino acids. CDR3 amino acids: CASSPSTDTQYF. For the CDR3, the DNA is TGTGCCAGCAGCCCTAGCACAGATACGCAGTATTTT.

The chain employs TRBV6-5 and TRBJ2-1; TRBD2 matches 11 bases. Germline CDR1 is MNHEY and CDR2 is SVGAGI. V lost 0 bases to trimming and J lost 8 bases; unmatched junction nucleotides: 6. This CDR3 is 16 amino acids long. CDR3 region: CASSYSSLAGGDEQFF. CDR3 bases: TGTGCCAGCAGTTACTCTTCGCTAGCGGGAGGCGATGAGCAGTTCTTC.

The V and J genes are TRBV19 and TRBJ2-2; D not resolved. Germline values: CDR1 LNHDA, CDR2 SQIVND (reference sequence). Trimming pared 2 bases from V and 3 bases from J, leaving 10 bases between. The CDR3 is 15 amino acids. The chain's CDR3 is CASSILRVDTGELFF. CDR3 nucleotides: TGTGCCAGTAGTATACTAAGGGTTGACACCGGGGAGCTGTTTTTT.

The rearrangement joins TRBV9 to TRBJ2-7, with unresolved D. The germline gives CDR1 SGDLS, CDR2 YYNGEE. The CDR3 has 12 amino acids. V lost 3 bases to trimming and J lost 1 base, with 5 bases between them. As DNA, the CDR3 is TGTGCCAGCAGCGGGGGATCCTACGAGCAGTACTTC. It encodes CASSGGSYEQYF.

This chain joins TRBV2 and TRBJ2-3, with D possibly matching TRBD1 (6 bases). Germline-derived CDR1 and CDR2 are SNHLY and FYNNEI. The CDR3 covers 14 residues. Deletions cut 6 bases from V and 2 bases from J, with 12 bases between. CDR3 loop: CASSEGEVTDTQYF. CDR3 in DNA: TGTGCCAGCAGCGAGGGGGAAGTCACAGATACGCAGTATTTT.

The chain combines TRBV6-6 with TRBJ1-5, with 8 positions matching TRBD1. This CDR3 region has 15 residues. Trimming at V came to 0 bases and at J to 4 bases, leaving 2 bases not matched to a gene. Germline lookup yields CDR1 MNHNY and CDR2 SVGAGI (reference sequence). The CDR3 loop is CASSYSDRVNQPQHF. The DNA of the CDR3 is TGTGCCAGCAGTTACTCGGACAGGGTAAATCAGCCCCAGCATTTT.

V is TRBV25-1 and J is TRBJ1-5; D is uncertain. This CDR3 spans 14 amino acids. Germline V gives CDR1 MGHDK, CDR2 SYGVNS. Trimming removed 3 bases at V and 1 base at J, with 7 bases between. CDR3 in amino acids: CASSEGSSNQPQHF. In DNA form, the CDR3 reads TGTGCCAGCAGTGAGGGGTCCAGCAATCAGCCCCAGCATTTT.

This sequence joins TRBV10-3 and TRBJ2-1; possible D gene TRBD2, 5 bases. CDR1 ENHRY and CDR2 SYGVKD come from the germline V gene. CDR3 length: 16 amino acids. Trimming cost V 4 bases and J 6 bases, with 19 bases left between them. Here the CDR3 reads CAISGASGPYANEQFF. The CDR3 DNA reads as TGTGCCATCAGTGGGGCCAGCGGACCTTACGCCAATGAGCAGTTCTTC.

The rearrangement joins TRBV6-6 to TRBJ2-7; the D call may be TRBD1 or TRBD2 (5 bases each). Germline lookup yields CDR1 MNHNY and CDR2 SVGAGI (reference sequence). V was clipped by 1 base and J by 11 bases, with 15 bases between them. The CDR3 has 13 amino acids. The CDR3 loop reads CASSYWGSEWEYF. CDR3 DNA: TGTGCCAGCAGTTACTGGGGGAGCGAATGGGAGTACTTC.

The chain uses TRBV30 and TRBJ2-1; 9 nucleotides align to TRBD2. Germline V gene lookup returns CDR1 GTSNPN and CDR2 SVGIG (reference sequence). Germline trimming cut 6 bases from V and 4 bases from J; bases unmatched to any gene: 7. CDR3 length: 14 residues. Here the CDR3 DNA reads TGTGCCTGTTTGACTAGCGGACAATACAATGAGCAGTTCTTC. This encodes CACLTSGQYNEQFF.

The chain links TRBV13 to TRBJ2-7; 9 bases match TRBD1. Germline trimming cut 0 bases from V and 3 bases from J; bases unmatched to any gene: 0. The CDR3 is made up of 14 amino acids. The germline gives CDR1 PRHDT, CDR2 FYEKMQ (reference sequence). CDR3 sequence: CASSLGTGGYEQYF. The CDR3 nucleotides are TGTGCCAGCAGCTTAGGGACAGGGGGCTACGAGCAGTACTTC.

CDR3 residues: CSARAAYEQYF. The CDR3 nucleotides are TGCAGTGCCCGAGCGGCCTACGAGCAGTACTTC. This sequence joins TRBV20-1 and TRBJ2-7; tentatively, D is TRBD2 (5 bases). Trimming left V 6 bases short and J 2 bases short, with 8 bases between. The germline V gene has CDR1 DFQATT and CDR2 SNEGSKA (reference sequence). This CDR3 contains 11 residues.